This T cell receptor (beta chain) was identified in a study of shared clonotypes between healthy human individuals. Across the whole study: Researchers assigned three CD4 naive, three CD4 memory, two CD8 naive and one CD8 memory plate to each donor.

Naive CD8 cells, CD45RO-negative and positively selected for CCR7, excluded terminally differentiated effector memory CD45RA+ cells. Healthy adults negative for HIV, lacking recent acute infections or vaccinations, served as donors. Findings and caveats of the study: Non-shared clonotypes displayed generation probabilities falling below those of clonotypes present in all four donors. Around 5.3% of naive CD4 clonotypes were shared across several donors.

This clone was detected only a few times. Its antigen remains unknown. The table came from immunoSEQ multiplex PCR; TCRdb's copy has only in-frame clones and leaves some out. The sample has around 2,000,000 clones; around 96% are singletons. The sequence came from a young man in good health. The sample consisted of naive CD8+ T cells sorted from blood.

The CDR3 region has the DNA TGTGCCAGTACTCCTTGGGGGGTTACTGAAGCTTTCTTT. Translating gives CASTPWGVTEAFF. The rearrangement links TRBV19 to TRBJ1-1; tentative D call: TRBD1 (5 bases). The V gene lost 7 bases and the J gene lost 5 bases, with 14 bases spanning the gap. Germline lookup yields CDR1 LNHDA and CDR2 SQIVND (reference sequence). This CDR3 contains 13 residues.